This TCR beta chain is from a study of T cells after somatic rescue of genetic block. Profiled with immunoSEQ multiplex PCR; TCRdb holds only in-frame clones, not every one. Found here are 80,000 to 100,000 clones, about 87% of them singletons; the top ten hold 1.5% to 2%. This CDR3 region has 14 residues. Germline V gene data show CDR1 as GTSNPN and CDR2 as SVGIG (reference sequence). The V end was cut by 5 bases, the J end by 4 bases, with 17 bases between. The chain joins TRBV30 to TRBJ1-1; no firm D call. Sequenced: peripheral blood mononuclear cells (PBMCs). This TCR came from a woman aged 18-29 years. The CDR3 here is CAWERARRTTEAFF. The CDR3 nucleotides are TGTGCCTGGGAAAGGGCCCGCCGGACCACTGAAGCTTTCTTT.